These T cell receptor beta chains were read from a single sample in a study of OX40 agonist ivuxolimab in advanced cancers. Sequencing used immunoSEQ multiplex PCR; TCRdb keeps in-frame clones, though not all of them. The sample yields about 87,000 clones, 75% to 90% seen once. The source was CD4+ or CD8+ T cells sorted from blood, collected in a trial of the OX40 agonist ivuxolimab. Every receptor here comes from an adult with an advanced solid tumor such as melanoma, head and neck, liver or kidney cancer. Both conserved end residues are part of each CDR3. A D gene is named only where the DNA matches it firmly. Expanded clones are given a class, and other clones once, few, many or no size at all.

>TRBD1|TRBJ1-6|TRBV30|NA
CAWRENRGRNSPLHF
TGTGCCTGGAGAGAGAACAGGGGTCGAAATTCACCCCTCCACTTT
>NA|TRBJ1-5|TRBV6-8|NA
CARVRHSNQPQHF
TGTGCCAGGGTCAGACATAGCAATCAGCCCCAGCATTTT
>NA|TRBJ1-4|TRBV19|NA
CASSRPLEKLFF
TGTGCCAGTAGTAGACCTCTCGAAAAACTGTTTTTT
>TRBD2|TRBJ2-3|TRBV6-5|NA
CASSLLAVTDTQYF
TGTGCCAGCAGTCTACTAGCGGTCACAGATACGCAGTATTTT
>NA|TRBJ1-5|TRBV2|few
CASRLRQPQHF
TGTGCCAGCAGGTTGCGTCAGCCCCAGCATTTT
>NA|TRBJ1-1|TRBV30|few
CAWSWGTTEAFF
TGTGCCTGGAGTTGGGGAACCACTGAAGCTTTCTTT
>NA|TRBJ2-3|TRBV10-3|few
CAISVGLTDTQYF
TGTGCCATCAGTGTTGGACTCACAGATACGCAGTATTTT
>NA|TRBJ1-1|TRBV20-1|NA
CSARGGTEAFF
TGCAGTGCCAGAGGGGGGACTGAAGCTTTCTTT
>TRBD1|TRBJ2-7|TRBV6-5|once
CASSRPGTGSYEQYF
TGTGCCAGCAGCCGGCCCGGGACAGGGAGCTACGAGCAGTACTTC
>TRBD2|TRBJ2-1|TRBV5-1|NA
CASSRAGENNEQFF
TGCGCCAGCAGTCGGGCGGGGGAAAACAATGAGCAGTTCTTC
>NA|TRBJ2-3|TRBV7-9|NA
CASSRPRTDTQYF
TGTGCCAGCAGCCGGCCGAGGACAGATACGCAGTATTTT
>NA|TRBJ1-2|TRBV7-2|few
CASSTRTGSNYGYTF
TGTGCCAGCAGCACCCGAACAGGGTCTAACTATGGCTACACCTTC
>NA|TRBJ2-2|TRBV19|few
CASSGGYGGELFF
TGTGCCAGTAGTGGAGGGTACGGCGGGGAGCTGTTTTTT
>NA|TRBJ2-7|TRBV11-2|NA
CASSLTYQAGGEQYF
TGTGCCAGCAGCTTAACTTACCAGGCCGGCGGGGAGCAGTACTTC
>NA|TRBJ2-5|TRBV6-1|NA
CASSEASQSQYF
TGTGCCAGCAGTGAAGCTTCGCAATCCCAGTACTTC
>NA|TRBJ2-3|TRBV18|NA
CASSPIPLGTYTDTQYF
TGTGCCAGCTCACCCATCCCCCTAGGGACCTACACAGATACGCAGTATTTT
>NA|TRBJ1-5|TRBV6-5|NA
CASRAQGVVQPQHF
TGTGCCAGCAGGGCACAGGGAGTTGTTCAGCCCCAGCATTTT
>NA|TRBJ2-5|TRBV10-3|few
CAISEAYQETQYF
TGTGCCATCAGTGAAGCGTACCAAGAGACCCAGTACTTC
>NA|TRBJ1-1|TRBV6-1|NA
CASSEARGGNTEAFF
TGTGCCAGCAGTGAAGCGCGCGGGGGGAACACTGAAGCTTTCTTT
>TRBD2|TRBJ2-5|TRBV29-1|NA
CSAQGSGGPQETQYF
TGCAGCGCTCAAGGTAGCGGGGGACCCCAAGAGACCCAGTACTTC
>TRBD2|TRBJ2-3|TRBV5-1|once
CASSPLPTGGQTDTQYF
TGCGCCAGCAGCCCTTTACCAACGGGGGGGCAAACAGATACGCAGTATTTT
>NA|TRBJ2-5|TRBV9|NA
CASSVKGAAEETQYF
TGTGCCAGCAGCGTAAAGGGTGCGGCCGAAGAGACCCAGTACTTC
>TRBD1|TRBJ1-5|TRBV5-1|NA
CASSPGQGASGNQPQHF
TGCGCCAGCAGCCCGGGACAGGGGGCAAGTGGTAATCAGCCCCAGCATTTT
>NA|TRBJ1-4|TRBV9|NA
CASSTRGDGEKLFF
TGTGCCAGCAGCACCCGGGGGGACGGGGAAAAACTGTTTTTT
>NA|TRBJ1-6|TRBV5-5|NA
CASSRYNSPLHF
TGTGCCAGCAGCCGATATAATTCACCCCTCCACTTT
>TRBD1|TRBJ2-7|TRBV4-2|NA
CASSQGSGTGGLEQYF
TGTGCCAGCAGCCAGGGATCGGGGACAGGGGGGCTCGAGCAGTACTTC
>NA|TRBJ2-5|TRBV18|NA
CASSRSREETQYF
TGTGCCAGCTCACGGTCCAGGGAGGAGACCCAGTACTTC
>NA|TRBJ2-3|TRBV5-8|NA
CASSERDIDTDTQYF
TGTGCCAGCAGCGAGCGGGACATAGACACAGATACGCAGTATTTT
>NA|TRBJ1-6|TRBV18|few
CASSPPSGESPLHF
TGTGCCAGCTCACCACCAAGCGGGGAATCACCCCTCCACTTT
>NA|TRBJ2-7|TRBV29-1|NA
CSVEEPGGSYEQYF
TGCAGCGTTGAAGAGCCGGGTGGATCCTACGAGCAGTACTTC
>NA|TRBJ2-7|TRBV5-1|few
CASSLSEVAYEQYF
TGCGCCAGCAGCTTATCAGAAGTAGCCTACGAGCAGTACTTC
>TRBD2|TRBJ2-3|TRBV6-1|NA
CASSEAPLRGAATDTQYF
TGTGCCAGCAGTGAAGCGCCGTTGCGGGGGGCCGCCACAGATACGCAGTATTTT
>NA|TRBJ2-7|TRBV4-1|NA
CASSQEGSTEYEQYF
TGCGCCAGCAGCCAAGAAGGATCGACAGAATACGAGCAGTACTTC
>NA|TRBJ2-5|TRBV10-3|NA
CAISPASQETQYF
TGTGCCATCAGTCCAGCATCCCAAGAGACCCAGTACTTC
>NA|TRBJ1-2|TRBV9|once
CASSVDQGYGYTF
TGTGCCAGCAGCGTAGATCAGGGTTATGGCTACACCTTC
>TRBD1|TRBJ2-2|TRBV19|NA
CASSSDRGRTGELFF
TGTGCCAGTAGTAGTGACAGGGGGCGGACCGGGGAGCTGTTTTTT
>TRBD2|TRBJ2-5|TRBV4-3|NA
CASSQVGGARETQYF
TGCGCCAGCAGCCAAGTCGGGGGGGCTCGAGAGACCCAGTACTTC
>NA|TRBJ1-1|TRBV19|NA
CASSIDLEVGMNTEAFF
TGTGCCAGTAGTATAGATCTTGAGGTGGGGATGAACACTGAAGCTTTCTTT
>NA|TRBJ2-1|TRBV14|NA
CASSQDMRGEQFF
TGTGCCAGCAGCCAAGATATGAGGGGTGAGCAGTTCTTC
>NA|TRBJ1-2|TRBV5-3|NA
CAHHGVRGGYTF
TGTGCCCACCACGGCGTTCGGGGAGGCTACACCTTC
>TRBD1|TRBJ2-2|TRBV7-3|NA
CASNPGQSTGELFF
TGTGCCAGCAACCCGGGACAGAGCACCGGGGAGCTGTTTTTT
>NA|TRBJ2-3|TRBV9|NA
CASSVASPDTQYF
TGTGCCAGCAGCGTAGCCTCTCCAGATACGCAGTATTTT
>NA|TRBJ2-5|TRBV5-4|NA
CASSLPGRGSETQYF
TGTGCCAGCAGCTTGCCGGGCCGGGGTTCCGAGACCCAGTACTTC
>TRBD2|TRBJ2-7|TRBV7-3|NA
CASSLTSGGDEQYF
TGTGCCAGCAGCCTGACTAGCGGGGGCGATGAGCAGTACTTC
>NA|TRBJ2-7|TRBV5-1|NA
CASSLAGGLEQYF
TGCGCCAGCAGCTTGGCCGGAGGTCTCGAGCAGTACTTC
>TRBD1|TRBJ1-6|TRBV19|NA
CASSLGQNYSPLHF
TGTGCCAGTAGTCTGGGACAGAATTATTCACCCCTCCACTTT
>NA|TRBJ1-3|TRBV5-1|NA
CASTTAPGAGNTIYF
TGCGCCAGCACCACGGCGCCGGGGGCTGGAAACACCATATATTTT
>TRBD1|TRBJ2-7|TRBV5-6|NA
CASSQPSGTGSYEQYF
TGTGCCAGCAGCCAGCCATCCGGGACAGGGTCTTACGAGCAGTACTTC
>NA|TRBJ2-2|TRBV7-3|once
CASSPWRSSGELFF
TGTGCCAGCAGCCCCTGGCGCAGTTCCGGGGAGCTGTTTTTT
>NA|TRBJ2-2|TRBV10-3|NA
CAISESSSGEFGELFF
TGTGCCATCAGTGAGTCATCTTCGGGGGAATTCGGGGAGCTGTTTTTT
>TRBD1|TRBJ1-1|TRBV5-1|once
CASSLGGTGSTEAFF
TGCGCCAGCAGCTTGGGAGGGACAGGTAGCACTGAAGCTTTCTTT
>NA|TRBJ2-5|TRBV6-6|NA
CASRQPTGLETQYF
TGTGCCAGCAGACAACCAACAGGGCTAGAGACCCAGTACTTC
>NA|TRBJ2-1|TRBV5-5|once
CASSSIGGRNEQFF
TGTGCCAGCAGCTCAATTGGGGGGCGGAATGAGCAGTTCTTC
>NA|TRBJ2-3|TRBV4-3|NA
CASSHREGTDTQYF
TGCGCCAGCAGCCATAGAGAGGGCACAGATACGCAGTATTTT